These 10 T cell receptor beta chains were all obtained from the same sample, sequenced in a study of STAT3 mutations in large granular lymphocyte leukemia. These receptors' antigens are unknown. Only in-frame clones appear in the TCRdb table, and some are missing; sequencing was by immunoSEQ multiplex PCR. The table lists several thousand clones, more than 85% of them singletons. Regarding the study as a whole: In T-cell large granular lymphocyte leukemia, about half of patients showed multiple immunodominant subclonotypes.

Material for sequencing was peripheral blood mononuclear cells. The origin of the receptors is a man in his sixties with T-cell large granular lymphocyte leukemia. Some clones in this sample may be carry-over from other donors' samples.

The DNA of the CDR3 is TGTGCCAGCATGCTAGCGGGAGATTACGGTGAGCAGTTCTTC. Translated, it gives CASMLAGDYGEQFF. The chain has TRBV28 and TRBJ2-1; 10 nucleotides match TRBD2. The CDR3 contains 14 residues. Trimming at V came to 7 bases and at J to 9 bases, leaving 9 bases not matched to a gene. In germline, CDR1 is MDHEN, CDR2 SYDVKM.

The chain joins TRBV9 to TRBJ2-1; unclear D gene. V lost 3 bases and J lost 6, with 7 bases in between. The CDR3 has 12 residues. CDR1 is SGDLS and CDR2 is YYNGEE in the germline V gene. The CDR3 coding sequence is TGTGCCAGCAGCGGGGGAATCAATGAGCAGTTCTTC. This translates into CASSGGINEQFF.

The chain is built from TRBV6-5 and TRBJ2-7, with D maybe TRBD2 (5 bases). The V gene lost 4 bases and the J gene lost 2 bases, with 15 bases spanning the gap. The CDR3 is 15 residues long. Germline assignment: CDR1 MNHEY and CDR2 SVGAGI. CDR3 protein: CASSSRGGGPYEQYF. In DNA form, the CDR3 reads TGTGCCAGCAGTTCCCGAGGTGGAGGACCCTACGAGCAGTACTTC.

The genes are TRBV6-4 and TRBJ1-2, with D possibly TRBD1 on 5 matching bases. CDR1 MRHNA and CDR2 SNTAGT come from the germline V gene. There are 13 residues in the CDR3. V lost 3 bases and J 11 bases, leaving 16 bases between the germline ends. The CDR3 bases are TGTGCCAGCAGTGATCCGGGGCAGAGGGAGTACACCTTC. This encodes CASSDPGQREYTF.

The chain recombines TRBV4-2 with TRBJ2-7; the D gene is possibly TRBD2 (6 bases). The ends were cut back, 0 bases at V and 2 bases at J, with 17 bases in the middle. The CDR3 consists of 17 residues. Germline V gene sequence: CDR1 LGHNA, CDR2 YNFKEQ. In nucleotides, the CDR3 is TGTGCCAGCAGCCAAGAAAGTCCCGGGAGTCCCACCTACGAGCAGTACTTC. This sequence encodes CASSQESPGSPTYEQYF.

The V call is TRBV29-1, the J call TRBJ1-2; D unclear. The CDR3 contains 12 residues. With 4 bases removed from V and 5 bases from J, the gap between germline ends came to 11 bases. In germline, CDR1 is SQVTM, CDR2 ANQGSEA. As DNA, the CDR3 is TGCAGCGTTGTATCCAGCATATATGGCTACACCTTC. This gives the protein CSVVSSIYGYTF.

The CDR3 DNA sequence: TGTGCCAGCAGCTTAGCCACCAGAGTGGTCGACATCAACGAGCAGTACTTC. Translated: CASSLATRVVDINEQYF. The gene calls are TRBV11-2 and TRBJ2-7; D gene unclear. Germline V gives CDR1 SGHAT, CDR2 FQNNGV. The CDR3 is 17 residues long. Trimming cost V 1 base and J 5 bases, with 21 bases left between them.

The chain carries TRBV9 and TRBJ2-7, with 7 nucleotides matching TRBD2. V trimming: 3 bases; J trimming: 0 bases; junction bases outside the gene matches: 3. This CDR3 is built from 14 residues. Germline CDR1 reads SGDLS; CDR2 reads YYNGEE. The chain's CDR3 is CASSATSASYEQYF. Written as DNA, the CDR3 is TGTGCCAGCAGCGCCACTAGCGCCTCCTACGAGCAGTACTTC.

The V gene is TRBV5-1, the J gene TRBJ1-5; D perhaps matches TRBD1 (5 bases). Germline CDR1 and CDR2: SGHRS and YFSETQ. Between the trimmed V and J ends, which lost 4 bases and 4 bases, there was a span of 9 bases. The CDR3 is made up of 13 amino acids. CDR3 coding DNA: TGCGCCAGCAGCACAGACAGTAATCAGCCCCAGCATTTT. This encodes CASSTDSNQPQHF.

The chain employs TRBV28 and TRBJ2-7; TRBD1 matches 9 bases. The germline CDR1 and CDR2 sequences are MDHEN and SYDVKM. The CDR3 runs to 14 residues. The trim removed 4 bases at V and 5 bases at J, leaving 6 bases unmatched. CDR3 in DNA: TGTGCCAGCAGTTCGGGACAGGGCATCCACGAGCAGTACTTC. It specifies CASSSGQGIHEQYF.